The present TCR beta chain was sequenced within a study of T cells after yellow fever vaccination. Germline V CDR1 and CDR2: MGHDK, SYGVNS. This CDR3 has 12 residues. V was shortened by 5 bases and J by 1 base, with 5 bases between the two germline ends. This clonotype came up many times. A single record per CDR3 protein comes from TCRdb applying MiXCR to the 5' RACE reads. This table has 50,000 or so distinct CDR3 sequences, about 6.6% appearing once. Study observations and caveats: Post-booster reappearance was seen for most primary-vaccination clones (just over 95% CD4, around 88% CD8). Abundant bulk-derived clonotypes could contaminate FACS-sorted repertoires. Compared with primary, the secondary response was weaker and peaked at day 5, not 15.

The V and J genes are TRBV25-1 and TRBJ2-5; D gene ambiguous. Sequencing used CD8+ T cells not binding an NS4B(214-222) dextramer, sorted from PBMCs, obtained 35 to 50 days after the first yellow fever vaccination. The clonotype originates from a man aged 18 to 29 who received the YFV17D yellow fever vaccine. The CDR3 region has the DNA TGTGCCAGCAGTTGGGCCCAAGAGACCCAGTACTTC. It encodes CASSWAQETQYF.